Listed below are T cell receptor beta chains from one sample, sequenced in a study of cytomegalovirus exposure and HLA in healthy donors. The method was immunoSEQ multiplex PCR; TCRdb's version includes in-frame clones alone and lacks a portion of them. The repertoire consists of fewer than 200,000 clones, with roughly 76% occurring once and the leading ten covering roughly 5%. The sequenced material came from PBMCs. The receptor set was obtained from a woman aged 18-29 years in good health and CMV-seropositive. CDR3s include the opening cysteine and the closing phenylalanine or tryptophan. Fields, in order: D gene, V gene, J gene, clone size, CDR3 DNA, CDR3 protein. D genes are given only for firm matches. Not every row has a clone size; where given, it reads once, few, many or a size class.

NA	TRBV29-1	TRBJ2-1	few	TGCAGCGTTGAAGCGTTAAGAGGTAGCGGATACAATGAGCAGTTCTTC	CSVEALRGSGYNEQFF
NA	TRBV6-1	TRBJ1-5	once	TGTGCCAGCAGCCCGACAGGCGGTAGCAATCAGCCCCAGCATTTT	CASSPTGGSNQPQHF
NA	TRBV5-1	TRBJ1-2	NA	TGCGCCAGCAGCTTGGGCGGGGCGGATGGCTACACCTTC	CASSLGGADGYTF
TRBD2	TRBV5-1	TRBJ2-1	NA	TGCGCCAGCAGCTTGCCTAGCGGCAGGAGCTCCTACAATGAGCAGTTCTTC	CASSLPSGRSSYNEQFF
TRBD1	TRBV7-6	TRBJ2-7	NA	TGTGCCAGCAGTCCTGACAGGGTCCCCTCTCTCTACGAGCAGTACTTC	CASSPDRVPSLYEQYF
NA	TRBV19	TRBJ1-2	few	TGTGCCAGTATTGAGGCAAGTGCCAACTATGGCTACACCTTC	CASIEASANYGYTF
TRBD1	TRBV9	TRBJ2-7	once	TGTGCCAGCAGCGTAGCTATGAGTGGACAGGGGTCCTACGAGCAGTACTTC	CASSVAMSGQGSYEQYF
NA	TRBV4-1	TRBJ2-7	NA	TGCGCCAGCAGCCAAGATGGCAGGAACTACGAGCAGTACTTC	CASSQDGRNYEQYF
TRBD1	TRBV6-5	TRBJ1-6	NA	TGTGCCAGCAGTACCCTGGGACAGGGGGGGACACCCCTCCACTTT	CASSTLGQGGTPLHF
TRBD1	TRBV19	TRBJ2-2	once	TGTGCCACCCAGGACAGGGAAAGGACCGGGGAGCTGTTTTTT	CATQDRERTGELFF
NA	TRBV13	TRBJ1-4	NA	TGTGCCAGCAGCTTAGTATCTGGGGGGGGTGAAAAACTGTTTTTT	CASSLVSGGGEKLFF
NA	TRBV25-1	TRBJ2-2	NA	TGTGCCAGCAGTGTCACAGCGAACACCGGGGAGCTGTTTTTT	CASSVTANTGELFF
NA	TRBV7-6	TRBJ2-7	NA	TGTGCCAGCAGCACCACCGTCGGCGAGCAGTACTTC	CASSTTVGEQYF
NA	TRBV5-4	TRBJ2-4	NA	TGTGCCAGCAGCCCCCGACAGGGACTAGCCAAAAACATTCAGTACTTC	CASSPRQGLAKNIQYF
TRBD1	TRBV6-6	TRBJ2-7	NA	TGTGCCAGCAGTTCTGGGACAGGGAGGTCCTACGAGCAGTACTTC	CASSSGTGRSYEQYF
NA	TRBV5-6	TRBJ2-4	once	TGTGCCAGCAGCTTGTTACTAGTTAAAAACATTCAGTACTTC	CASSLLLVKNIQYF
NA	TRBV7-9	TRBJ2-3	NA	TGTGCCAGCAGCTTATTCTCGACGGGGGTGAACACAGATACGCAGTATTTT	CASSLFSTGVNTDTQYF
TRBD2	TRBV6-4	TRBJ2-3	NA	TGTGCCAGCAGTGACTCCCCCCGCGGGGGGACAACAGATACGCAGTATTTT	CASSDSPRGGTTDTQYF
TRBD1	TRBV5-1	TRBJ1-6	NA	TGCGCCAGCAGCCCGACAGGGCTCAATTCACCCCTCCACTTT	CASSPTGLNSPLHF
NA	TRBV28	TRBJ2-5	few	TGTGCCAGCAGCTCCCGGGGGGCCCAAGAGACCCAGTACTTC	CASSSRGAQETQYF
TRBD1	TRBV6-5	TRBJ2-7	once	TGTGCCAGCAGTTTAGGGGGCGGCGAGCAGTACTTC	CASSLGGGEQYF
TRBD1	TRBV27	TRBJ1-1	NA	TGTGCCAGCAGTCGAGGGACAGTTAGCACTGAAGCTTTCTTT	CASSRGTVSTEAFF
TRBD2	TRBV7-3	TRBJ2-3	few	TGTGCCAGCAGCTTAGCGCTAGCGGGGGGCTCTGATACGCAGTATTTT	CASSLALAGGSDTQYF
TRBD1	TRBV18	TRBJ1-5	NA	TGTGCCAGCTCACCAACGCAGGGGGGCAATCAGCCCCAGCATTTT	CASSPTQGGNQPQHF
NA	TRBV10-3	TRBJ2-7	NA	TGTGCCATCAGAGTAAACTCCGGGACAAGGAGCTACGAGCAGTACTTC	CAIRVNSGTRSYEQYF
NA	TRBV30	TRBJ1-1	NA	TGTGCCTGGAGAATTGGAGTTGGAGGCACTGAAGCTTTCTTT	CAWRIGVGGTEAFF
NA	TRBV4-1	TRBJ1-5	NA	TGCGCCAGCAGCCACTCCCTCTTCGCTGGGGGCTTACGTCCCCAGCATTTT	CASSHSLFAGGLRPQHF
NA	TRBV2	TRBJ1-5	once	TGTGCCAGCAGCACAACAGGGAGAAATCAGCCCCAGCATTTT	CASSTTGRNQPQHF
NA	TRBV4-1	TRBJ1-2	NA	TGCGCCAGCAGCCAAGGCTCTGGACGGGGGGGTAACTATGGCTACACCTTC	CASSQGSGRGGNYGYTF
NA	TRBV9	TRBJ1-6	NA	TGTGCCAGCAGCGTAGAAGGAGCCGCCTTTTCACCCCTCCACTTT	CASSVEGAAFSPLHF
TRBD1	TRBV6-1	TRBJ1-4	NA	TGTGCCAGCAGTGTAAACAGGGGGGGTGAAAAACTGTTTTTT	CASSVNRGGEKLFF
TRBD1	TRBV11-2	TRBJ2-1	NA	TGTGCCAGCAGCCTTTACGGACAGGGCTACAATGAGCAGTTCTTC	CASSLYGQGYNEQFF
TRBD1	TRBV2	TRBJ2-1	few	TGTGCCAGCCAACTTAGGACAGGGGGCGGTGAGCAGTTCTTC	CASQLRTGGGEQFF
TRBD2	TRBV28	TRBJ2-3	NA	TGTGCCAGCAGTTTAACGGGGGGTTGGGCAGATACGCAGTATTTT	CASSLTGGWADTQYF
NA	TRBV9	TRBJ1-6	NA	TGTGCCAGCAGCGCGTCCCAGGGCTATAATTCACCCCTCCACTTT	CASSASQGYNSPLHF
NA	TRBV7-6	TRBJ2-5	once	TGTGCCAGCAGCGGTATTCAGGGAGAGACCCAGTACTTC	CASSGIQGETQYF
TRBD1	TRBV10-3	TRBJ1-5	once	TGTGCCACCCGCGGACAGGGGGTGTATCAGCCCCAGCATTTT	CATRGQGVYQPQHF
TRBD1	TRBV7-9	TRBJ2-7	NA	TGTGCCAGCAGCAGTATGACAGGGGGCAACGAGCAGTACTTC	CASSSMTGGNEQYF
NA	TRBV15	TRBJ2-5	NA	TGTGCCACCAGCAGAGATTTACAGTTAGAGACCCAGTACTTC	CATSRDLQLETQYF
NA	TRBV28	TRBJ2-7	NA	TGTGCCAGCAGTTTAACTGGCCTCGCGGGACTCTACGAGCAGTACTTC	CASSLTGLAGLYEQYF
TRBD1	TRBV7-2	TRBJ2-3	NA	TGTGCCAGCAGCTGGACAGGGGCGCTATTATCGGATACGCAGTATTTT	CASSWTGALLSDTQYF
NA	TRBV19	TRBJ2-7	NA	TGTGCCAGTAGCCTCACCCCGCAGGCCTCCTACGAGCAGTACTTC	CASSLTPQASYEQYF
TRBD2	TRBV28	TRBJ2-1	NA	TGTGCCAGCGGCGGCGAGCGGGGACCTTTCTCTGAGCAGTTCTTC	CASGGERGPFSEQFF
TRBD1	TRBV10-1	TRBJ2-7	once	TGCGCCAGCAGTGAGTTCGGACAGGGGCCCTCGAACACCTACGAGCAGTACTTC	CASSEFGQGPSNTYEQYF
NA	TRBV7-6	TRBJ2-7	NA	TGTGCCAGCAGCCACCGGGTCTCCTACGAGCAGTACTTT	CASSHRVSYEQYF
TRBD2	TRBV6-4	TRBJ2-6	NA	TGTGCCGCTACTCCGGAGCGGGGGGCCAACGGCCTGACTTTC	CAATPERGANGLTF
TRBD2	TRBV25-1	TRBJ2-7	once	TGTGCCAGCAGCCAAGGACTAGCGGGGGGCCCTGCGTACTTC	CASSQGLAGGPAYF
TRBD1	TRBV28	TRBJ1-5	NA	TGTGCCAGCAGAGGAAGCGCCGGGACAGGGGGTGGTTCTGGTCAGCCCCAGCATTTT	CASRGSAGTGGGSGQPQHF
TRBD1	TRBV7-7	TRBJ2-2	NA	TGTGCCAGCAGTTTGGGACAGGGAGGGTCCGGGGAGCTGTTTTTT	CASSLGQGGSGELFF
TRBD1	TRBV11-2	TRBJ1-4	NA	TGTGCCAGCAGCCCCCAGGACAGGGGGAGTGATAATGAAAAACTGTTTTTT	CASSPQDRGSDNEKLFF
TRBD1	TRBV4-1	TRBJ2-7	NA	TGCGCCAGCAGTCTGAGTCGGGACAGTTCCTACGAGCAGTACTTC	CASSLSRDSSYEQYF
NA	TRBV30	TRBJ1-5	NA	TGTGCCTGGAAAGACAGAGACAATCAGCCCCAGCATTTT	CAWKDRDNQPQHF
NA	TRBV19	TRBJ2-2	NA	TGTGCCAGTACAGAGGCGTCGGACACCGGGGAGCTGTTTTTT	CASTEASDTGELFF
TRBD2	TRBV30	TRBJ2-7	NA	TGTGCCTGGAGTGTACGGGAGGGGGGGCAGTACTTC	CAWSVREGGQYF
NA	TRBV29-1	TRBJ2-7	NA	TGCAGCGTTGAGTTCGGCAGGGGCTACGAGCAGTACTTC	CSVEFGRGYEQYF
TRBD2	TRBV5-1	TRBJ2-5	NA	TGCGCCAGCAGCGAGAGCCTAGCGGGCTACCAAGAGACCCAGTACTTC	CASSESLAGYQETQYF
NA	TRBV7-7	TRBJ2-2	NA	TGTGCCAGCAGCTTAGACAGGTCCGGGGAGCTGTTTTTT	CASSLDRSGELFF